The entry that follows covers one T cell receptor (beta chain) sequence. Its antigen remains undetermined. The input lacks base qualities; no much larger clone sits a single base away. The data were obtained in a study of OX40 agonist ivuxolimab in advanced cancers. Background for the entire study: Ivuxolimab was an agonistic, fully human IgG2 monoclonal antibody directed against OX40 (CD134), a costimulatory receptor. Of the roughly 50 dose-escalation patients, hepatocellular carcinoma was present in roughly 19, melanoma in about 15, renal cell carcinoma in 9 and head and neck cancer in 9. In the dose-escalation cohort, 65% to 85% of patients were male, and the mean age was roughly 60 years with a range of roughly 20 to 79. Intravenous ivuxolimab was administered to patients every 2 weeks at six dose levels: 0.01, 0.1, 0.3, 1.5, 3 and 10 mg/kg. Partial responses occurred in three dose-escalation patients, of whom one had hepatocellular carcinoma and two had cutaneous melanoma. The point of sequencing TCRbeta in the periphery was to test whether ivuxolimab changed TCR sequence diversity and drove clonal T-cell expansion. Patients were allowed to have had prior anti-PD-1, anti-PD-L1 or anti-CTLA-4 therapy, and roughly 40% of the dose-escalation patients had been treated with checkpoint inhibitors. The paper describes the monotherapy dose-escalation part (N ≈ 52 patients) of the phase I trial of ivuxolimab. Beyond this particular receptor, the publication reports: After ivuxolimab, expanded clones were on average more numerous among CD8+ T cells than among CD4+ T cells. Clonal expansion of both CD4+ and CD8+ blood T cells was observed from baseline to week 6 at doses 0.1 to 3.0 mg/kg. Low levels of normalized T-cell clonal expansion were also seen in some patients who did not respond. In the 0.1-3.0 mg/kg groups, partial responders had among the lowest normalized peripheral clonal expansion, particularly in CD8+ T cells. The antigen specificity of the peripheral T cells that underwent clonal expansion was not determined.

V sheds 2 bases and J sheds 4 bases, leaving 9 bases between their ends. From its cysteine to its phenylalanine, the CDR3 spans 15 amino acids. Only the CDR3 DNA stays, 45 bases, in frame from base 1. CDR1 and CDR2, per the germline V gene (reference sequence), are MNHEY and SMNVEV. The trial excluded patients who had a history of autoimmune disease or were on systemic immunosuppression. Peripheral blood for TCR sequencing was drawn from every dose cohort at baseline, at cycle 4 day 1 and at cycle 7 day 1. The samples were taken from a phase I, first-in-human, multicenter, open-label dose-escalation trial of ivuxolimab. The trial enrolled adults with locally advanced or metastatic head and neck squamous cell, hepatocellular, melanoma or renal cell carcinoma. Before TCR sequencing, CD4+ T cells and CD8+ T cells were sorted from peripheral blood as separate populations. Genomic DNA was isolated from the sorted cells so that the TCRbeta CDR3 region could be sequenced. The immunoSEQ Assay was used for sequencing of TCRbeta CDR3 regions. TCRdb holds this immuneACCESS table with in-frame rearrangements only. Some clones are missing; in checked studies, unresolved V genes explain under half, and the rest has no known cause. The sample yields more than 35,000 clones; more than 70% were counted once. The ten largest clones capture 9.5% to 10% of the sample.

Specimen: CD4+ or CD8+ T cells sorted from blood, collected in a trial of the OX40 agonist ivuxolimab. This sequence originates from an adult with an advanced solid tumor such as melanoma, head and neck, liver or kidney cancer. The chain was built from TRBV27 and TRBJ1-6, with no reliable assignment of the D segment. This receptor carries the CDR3 CASSLGSGYNSPLHF. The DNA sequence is TGTGCCAGCAGTTTAGGATCCGGTTATAATTCACCCCTCCACTTT.